This paragraph reports one T cell receptor beta chain. The sample's time point: healthy volunteer bleed at 2 weeks. Extraction yielded total RNA from whole blood (unfractionated). The library tagged individual cDNA molecules with unique molecular identifiers. Methods used by the authors: A typical sample had roughly 96,000 TCRs, with about 23,224 to 750,000 overall. MiXCR, applied by TCRdb to the RACE reads, yields one record per CDR3 protein. It is TCRdb's table, rather than the study itself, that gives the V and J calls and clone size. The table has over 100,000 distinct CDR3 sequences, approximately 9.5% seen once. The sample originates from a study of human T cells and chemical hapten exposure. Whole-study context: TCR yield per sample varied, mainly due to pooled library volumes.

The CDR3 runs to 16 residues. The V end lost 1 base, the J end lost 1 base, and 13 bases lay between the germline ends. Germline V gene lookup returns CDR1 KGHSH and CDR2 LQKENI. The specimen sequenced was whole blood. The TCR was taken from a male donor in good health. Some clones in this sample may be carry-over from other donors' samples. The chain recombines TRBV18 with TRBJ2-5; D tentatively reads TRBD1 or TRBD2 (5 bases each). Here the CDR3 reads CASSPLRGGSQETQYF. CDR3 coding DNA: TGTGCCAGCTCACCACTGAGGGGTGGGTCCCAAGAGACCCAGTACTTC.